The present entry profiles one T cell receptor beta chain with its context. The sample is drawn from a study of blood T cell repertoires in COVID-19. Cohorts were based on clinical histories the participants reported. Assay used: immunoSEQ multiplex PCR; TCRdb lists only in-frame clones, some missing. The profile covers a few hundred thousand clones, with 88% appearing a single time and about 1.1% taken by the ten largest. What was sequenced was PBMCs or T cells enriched from blood (not recorded which). This TCR came from a woman under 30 who had recovered from COVID-19.

The chain's CDR3 is CASSGTAHHYGYTF. In DNA, the CDR3 is TGTGCCAGCTCTGGTACTGCCCACCACTATGGCTACACCTTC. The V and J genes are TRBV18 and TRBJ1-2, with no clear D. V was shortened by 6 bases and J by 3 bases, with 14 bases between the two germline ends. This CDR3 is 14 amino acids long. Germline V gene data show CDR1 as KGHSH and CDR2 as LQKENI.